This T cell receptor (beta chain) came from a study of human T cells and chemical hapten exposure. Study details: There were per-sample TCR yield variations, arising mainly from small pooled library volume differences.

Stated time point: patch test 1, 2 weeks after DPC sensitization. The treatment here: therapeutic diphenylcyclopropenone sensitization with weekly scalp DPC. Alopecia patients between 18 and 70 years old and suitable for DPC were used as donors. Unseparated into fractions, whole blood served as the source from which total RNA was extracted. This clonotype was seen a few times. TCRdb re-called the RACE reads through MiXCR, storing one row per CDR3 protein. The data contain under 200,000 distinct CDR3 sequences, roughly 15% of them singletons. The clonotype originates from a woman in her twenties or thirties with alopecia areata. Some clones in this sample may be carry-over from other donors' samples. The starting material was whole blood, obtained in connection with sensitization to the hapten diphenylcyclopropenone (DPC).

Written as DNA, the CDR3 is TGTGCCACCGCACAGGGGAATTCACCCCTCCACTTT. It yields the protein CATAQGNSPLHF. V usage is TRBV10-3 and J usage is TRBJ1-6; TRBD1 matches at 7 bases. This CDR3 spans 12 amino acids. The V gene's germline CDR1 is ENHRY and CDR2 SYGVKD. J lost 7 bases, V lost 10 bases, and 4 bases had no gene match.